This TCR beta chain was sequenced in a study of blood T cells in healthy people across ages. Peripheral blood from each donor was collected in a volume of roughly 9.2 milliliters. The CDR3 is 12 amino acids. Study conclusions and caveats: Whereas aged donors had fewer naive CD4+ cells, long-lived donors had more of them and higher diversity.

This clonotype came up once. The antigen remains undetermined. Using a J-beta primer mix together with a sample-barcoded 5' primer, a second PCR was run for roughly 6 to 12 cycles. All samples gave at least 2.5 million CDR3-containing paired-end reads. TCRdb reprocessed the 5' RACE reads with MiXCR, giving one entry per CDR3 protein. The data hold around 1.5 million distinct CDR3 sequences, with approximately 38% observed a single time. The sequenced sample was blood. The source of this sequence is a woman between 18 and 30 years old in good health. The rearrangement links TRBV12-3 or TRBV12-4 to TRBJ2-7, with a possible D match to TRBD1 (6 bases). The last part of the DNA fits TRBJ2-5 better; the J call may be wrong. The CDR3 DNA sequence: TGTGCCAGCAGGTGGGGGCCGGGGACCCAGTACTTC. Translation gives CASRWGPGTQYF.